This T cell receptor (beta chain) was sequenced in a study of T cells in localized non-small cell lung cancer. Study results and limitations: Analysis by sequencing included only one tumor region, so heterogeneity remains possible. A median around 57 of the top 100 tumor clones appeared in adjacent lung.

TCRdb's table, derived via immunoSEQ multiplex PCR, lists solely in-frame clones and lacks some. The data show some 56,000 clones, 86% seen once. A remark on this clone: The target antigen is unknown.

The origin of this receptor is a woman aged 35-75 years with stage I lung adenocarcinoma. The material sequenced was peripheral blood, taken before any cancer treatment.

The chain's CDR3 is CASSLDRGTDTQYF. As DNA, the CDR3 is TGCGCCAGCAGCTTGGATCGCGGCACAGATACGCAGTATTTT. This chain uses TRBV5-1 with TRBJ2-3; D unclear. The CDR3 has 14 residues. The V end was cut by 0 bases, the J end by 1 base, with 6 bases between. CDR1 and CDR2 (germline): SGHRS, YFSETQ. Full variable domain (outside the CDR3, taken from reference TRBV5-1 and TRBJ2-3): KAGVTQTPRYLIKTRGQQVTLSCSPISGHRSVSWYQQTPGQGLQFLFEYFSETQRNKGNFPGRFSGRQFSNSRSEMNVSTLELGDSALYLCASSLDRGTDTQYFGPGTRLTVL.